Listed below are T cell receptor beta chains from one sample, sequenced in a study of cytomegalovirus exposure and HLA in healthy donors. Clones were read by immunoSEQ multiplex PCR, and TCRdb kept only the in-frame ones, dropping some. The data show approximately 180,000 clones, 75% to 85% seen once. Sequencing used PBMCs. The receptors come from a woman aged 25 to 45 in good health and CMV-seropositive. The CDR3 runs from the conserved cysteine through the conserved F or W. A D gene is named only where the DNA matches it firmly. The listing skips clone size in some rows; elsewhere it reads once, few, many or a size class.

len	v_gene	j_gene	abundance	d_gene	CDR3aa	CDR3nt
15	TRBV5-1	TRBJ2-5	NA	TRBD2	CASSQAGGSQETQYF	TGCGCCAGCAGTCAAGCGGGAGGCTCCCAAGAGACCCAGTACTTC
15	TRBV30	TRBJ2-3	NA	NA	CAWSVRGSGTDTQYF	TGTGCCTGGAGTGTAAGGGGGAGTGGCACAGATACGCAGTATTTT
14	TRBV11-1	TRBJ1-1	NA	NA	CASSSFGGNTEAFF	TGTGCCAGCAGCTCGTTCGGGGGGAACACTGAAGCTTTCTTT
14	TRBV30	TRBJ1-3	NA	NA	CAWPSGQGRNTIYF	TGTGCCTGGCCCAGTGGGCAGGGAAGAAACACCATATATTTT
14	TRBV5-8	TRBJ2-3	NA	NA	CASSLGGGGDTQYF	TGTGCCAGCAGCTTGGGGGGGGGCGGCGATACGCAGTATTTT
12	TRBV2	TRBJ1-2	once	NA	CASSDGGYGYTF	TGTGCCAGCAGTGACGGGGGGTATGGCTACACCTTC
14	TRBV28	TRBJ2-3	NA	NA	CASRRLGGDGTQYF	TGTGCCAGCCGTCGGTTAGGGGGGGACGGTACGCAGTATTTT
14	TRBV28	TRBJ1-5	NA	TRBD1	CASSPGTGVQPQHF	TGTGCCAGCAGTCCCGGGACAGGGGTTCAGCCCCAGCATTTT
12	TRBV30	TRBJ2-7	NA	NA	CAWSGSDYEQYF	TGTGCCTGGAGTGGCAGCGACTACGAGCAGTACTTC
12	TRBV30	TRBJ2-5	once	NA	CAWRRYQETQYF	TGTGCCTGGAGGCGTTACCAAGAGACCCAGTACTTC
13	TRBV7-3	TRBJ2-1	NA	NA	CASSSQGYNEQFF	TGTGCCAGCAGCTCACAGGGATACAATGAGCAGTTCTTC
13	TRBV29-1	TRBJ2-3	NA	TRBD2	CSGFGLGTDTQYF	TGCAGCGGATTCGGACTAGGAACAGATACGCAGTATTTT
13	TRBV30	TRBJ1-2	NA	TRBD1	CAWSRDRPYGYTF	TGTGCCTGGAGTAGGGACAGGCCCTATGGCTACACCTTC
18	TRBV28	TRBJ2-6	once	NA	CASSLMTGAPSGANVLTF	TGTGCCAGCAGTCTAATGACAGGAGCCCCCTCTGGGGCCAACGTCCTGACTTTC
13	TRBV11-3	TRBJ2-3	NA	NA	CASSLSLTDTQYF	TGTGCCAGCAGCTTATCTCTCACAGATACGCAGTATTTT
17	TRBV5-5	TRBJ2-5	NA	TRBD2	CASSLETSGRLQETQYF	TGTGCCAGCAGCTTGGAGACTAGCGGGAGGTTGCAAGAGACCCAGTACTTC
16	TRBV27	TRBJ1-4	NA	NA	CAITPPRGLTNEKLFF	TGTGCCATAACCCCGCCCCGGGGTCTAACTAATGAAAAACTGTTTTTT
16	TRBV28	TRBJ2-7	few	TRBD1	CASSSAGTGGSYEQYF	TGTGCCAGCAGCTCTGCCGGGACAGGGGGTTCCTACGAGCAGTACTTC
14	TRBV7-9	TRBJ2-1	NA	TRBD2	CASSLWTSGDEQFF	TGTGCCAGCAGCTTATGGACTAGCGGAGATGAGCAGTTCTTC
15	TRBV11-3	TRBJ2-7	few	TRBD2	CASSHGTSGIYEQYF	TGTGCCAGCAGCCACGGGACTAGCGGGATCTACGAGCAGTACTTC
14	TRBV28	TRBJ2-7	once	NA	CASQGSYSSYEQYF	TGTGCCAGTCAGGGGTCCTATTCGTCCTACGAGCAGTACTTC
15	TRBV4-2	TRBJ1-2	NA	NA	CASSQAGGDNYGYTF	TGTGCCAGCAGCCAAGCGGGGGGGGATAACTATGGCTACACCTTC
15	TRBV7-9	TRBJ1-2	NA	TRBD1	CASSQGTGSNYGYTF	TGTGCCAGCAGCCAAGGGACAGGGTCAAACTATGGCTACACCTTC
12	TRBV29-1	TRBJ2-1	NA	NA	CSVEGLWNEQFF	TGCAGCGTTGAAGGACTGTGGAATGAGCAGTTCTTC
16	TRBV11-2	TRBJ2-7	NA	TRBD1	CASSPRTGQGAYEQYF	TGTGCCAGCAGCCCGCGGACAGGGCAAGGCGCCTACGAGCAGTACTTC
14	TRBV30	TRBJ1-3	NA	TRBD1	CAWETGASGNTIYF	TGTGCCTGGGAGACAGGGGCTTCTGGAAACACCATATATTTT
13	TRBV5-6	TRBJ1-2	NA	NA	CASSSTGGRGYTF	TGTGCCAGCAGCTCAACAGGTGGACGGGGCTACACCTTC
16	TRBV30	TRBJ2-5	few	TRBD2	CAWSLAGEGEQETQYF	TGTGCCTGGAGCCTAGCGGGAGAGGGGGAGCAAGAGACCCAGTACTTC
16	TRBV7-9	TRBJ2-5	NA	TRBD2	CASSLGLAGAGETQYF	TGTGCCAGCAGCTTAGGGCTAGCGGGAGCAGGCGAGACCCAGTACTTC
16	TRBV10-3	TRBJ1-3	NA	NA	CAISESNRGSGNTIYF	TGTGCCATCAGTGAGTCGAACCGGGGCTCTGGAAACACCATATATTTT
10	TRBV20-1	TRBJ2-3	NA	NA	CSALQGTQYF	TGCAGTGCTTTACAGGGTACGCAGTATTTT
11	TRBV6-5	TRBJ2-3	NA	TRBD2	CASGSGNTQYF	TGTGCCAGCGGAAGCGGGAATACGCAGTATTTT
14	TRBV29-1	TRBJ2-3	NA	TRBD2	CSVDAGERTDTQYF	TGCAGCGTTGATGCGGGAGAGCGCACAGATACGCAGTATTTT
14	TRBV27	TRBJ2-7	NA	TRBD1	CASSLKQGSYEQYF	TGTGCCAGCAGTCTAAAACAGGGGTCCTACGAGCAGTACTTC
19	TRBV21-1	TRBJ2-6	NA	NA	CASSFHRDRGRVGANVLTF	TGTGCCAGCAGCTTTCACCGGGACAGGGGGCGCGTCGGGGCCAACGTCCTGACTTTC
15	TRBV6-6	TRBJ1-5	NA	NA	CASSYESGLNQPQHF	TGTGCCAGCAGTTACGAGTCGGGGTTAAATCAGCCCCAGCATTTT
13	TRBV15	TRBJ2-1	NA	NA	CATSAGAYNEQFF	TGTGCCACCAGCGCCGGGGCCTACAATGAGCAGTTCTTC
15	TRBV7-8	TRBJ1-1	NA	TRBD1	CASSSPWDSNTEAFF	TGTGCCAGCAGCTCCCCATGGGACAGCAACACTGAAGCTTTCTTT
14	TRBV27	TRBJ1-2	NA	NA	CASSLSRSPYGYTF	TGTGCCAGCAGTTTATCCAGGTCACCCTATGGCTACACCTTC
15	TRBV10-3	TRBJ2-1	NA	NA	CAISESGGPYNEQFF	TGTGCCATCAGTGAGTCAGGGGGACCCTACAATGAGCAGTTCTTC
15	TRBV2	TRBJ2-2	NA	TRBD2	CASRGLAGVTGELFF	TGTGCCAGCAGGGGACTAGCGGGAGTCACCGGGGAGCTGTTTTTT
20	TRBV11-3	TRBJ2-3	NA	TRBD2	CASSLDSTSGRASSTDTQYF	TGTGCCAGCAGCTTAGATTCGACTAGCGGGAGGGCCTCTAGCACAGATACGCAGTATTTT
16	TRBV12-5	TRBJ1-3	NA	NA	CASGPRTGNSGNTIYF	TGTGCTAGTGGTCCCCGGACTGGAAACTCTGGAAACACCATATATTTT
16	TRBV11-2	TRBJ2-1	NA	TRBD1	CASSLTGTGSYNEQFF	TGTGCCAGCAGCTTAACCGGGACAGGCTCCTACAATGAGCAGTTCTTC
16	TRBV18	TRBJ2-3	NA	NA	CASSPPSSGSTDTQYF	TGTGCCAGCTCACCTCCTAGTAGCGGTAGCACAGATACGCAGTATTTT
14	TRBV6-5	TRBJ2-1	NA	NA	CASGGYSSYNEQFF	TGTGCCAGCGGAGGGTACAGCTCCTACAATGAGCAGTTCTTC
17	TRBV10-3	TRBJ2-1	few	TRBD2	CAISGPLAGAGYNEQFF	TGTGCCATCTCGGGACCTCTAGCGGGGGCCGGGTACAATGAGCAGTTCTTC
15	TRBV4-3	TRBJ2-7	once	TRBD1	CASSQGTGRRNEQYF	TGCGCCAGCAGCCAGGGGACAGGGCGGAGGAACGAGCAGTACTTC
15	TRBV9	TRBJ2-3	NA	TRBD2	CASASGRADTDTQYF	TGTGCCAGCGCTAGCGGGAGAGCCGACACAGATACGCAGTATTTT
14	TRBV30	TRBJ1-3	once	TRBD1	CAGQGAASGNTIYF	TGTGCCGGACAGGGGGCGGCAAGTGGAAACACCATATATTTT
16	TRBV7-6	TRBJ2-1	NA	NA	CASSPRGAASYNEQFF	TGTGCCAGCAGCCCCCGGGGGGCAGCCTCCTACAATGAGCAGTTCTTC
15	TRBV7-2	TRBJ1-1	NA	TRBD1	CASSLRAGGWTEAFF	TGTGCCAGCAGCTTAAGGGCAGGGGGATGGACTGAAGCTTTCTTT
20	TRBV7-8	TRBJ2-1	NA	TRBD2	CASSLRGGSDSGRTYNEQFF	TGTGCCAGCAGCTTAAGGGGGGGGTCGGATAGCGGGAGAACCTACAATGAGCAGTTCTTC
17	TRBV7-6	TRBJ1-5	NA	NA	CASSLEAGGYSNQPQHF	TGTGCCAGCAGCTTAGAGGCGGGGGGCTACAGCAATCAGCCCCAGCATTTT
14	TRBV7-2	TRBJ2-3	NA	TRBD2	CASRLAGGTDTQYF	TGTGCCAGCCGACTAGCGGGGGGAACAGATACGCAGTATTTT
18	TRBV5-1	TRBJ2-6	NA	TRBD1	CASSLDGRGLYGANVLTF	TGCGCCAGCAGCTTGGATGGCAGGGGGCTGTATGGGGCCAACGTCCTGACTTTC